These 11 T cell receptor beta chains were sequenced from one sample in a study of stem cell transplantation in POMP-related autoinflammatory disease. Whole-study findings and limits: PRAID patients trended toward lower TRB diversity and higher clonality in all analyzed T-cell subsets. Patients with PRAID showed a restricted number of unique TRB V-J gene pairings.

Measured with immunoSEQ multiplex PCR; TCRdb has only the in-frame clones, and not every one. The table lists over 9,500 clones, approximately 86% of them singletons, with 54% in the top ten. Their recognized antigens are unknown. The material sequenced was CD8+ T cells from PBMCs, taken before stem cell transplantation. The source of these receptors is a human donor with POMP-related autoinflammation and immune dysregulation (PRAID).

This clone was counted once. This chain uses TRBV18 with TRBJ2-1; tentatively, D is TRBD2 (5 bases). Germline lookup yields CDR1 KGHSH and CDR2 LQKENI. The CDR3 is 13 amino acids. Trimming cost V 0 bases and J 10 bases, with 10 bases left between them. In DNA, the CDR3 is TGTGCCAGCTCACCACCGGCGGGTGTGGAGCAGTTCTTC. This codes for CASSPPAGVEQFF.

V usage is TRBV5-1 and J usage is TRBJ1-4, with D maybe TRBD1 (6 bases). Germline CDR1 SGHRS, CDR2 YFSETQ. V was trimmed by 4 bases and J by 0 bases, leaving 16 bases between them. The length of the CDR3 is 17 residues. Here the CDR3 reads CASSPRGTLATNEKLFF. The CDR3 coding sequence is TGCGCCAGCAGCCCAAGGGGGACCCTTGCAACTAATGAAAAACTGTTTTTT. The variable domain in full, with the rest retrieved from reference TRBV5-1 and TRBJ1-4, is KAGVTQTPRYLIKTRGQQVTLSCSPISGHRSVSWYQQTPGQGLQFLFEYFSETQRNKGNFPGRFSGRQFSNSRSEMNVSTLELGDSALYLCASSPRGTLATNEKLFFGSGTQLSVL.

The sample holds a few counts of this clone. This chain uses TRBV5-4 with TRBJ2-7; no reliable D call. V gave up 0 bases and J gave up 6 bases, with 7 bases separating them. In germline, CDR1 is SGHNT, CDR2 YYREEE (reference sequence). The CDR3 is 12 residues long. The CDR3 here is CASSLGVAEQYF. The CDR3 DNA follows: TGTGCCAGCAGCTTGGGGGTTGCCGAGCAGTACTTC.

This rearrangement joins TRBV6-5 to TRBJ2-2; tentative D call: TRBD1 (6 bases). The V end was cut by 3 bases, the J end by 3 bases, with 11 bases between. The CDR3 totals 15 residues. CDR1 MNHEY and CDR2 SVGAGI come from the germline V gene. CDR3: CASSYGDKHTGELFF. The CDR3 DNA sequence: TGTGCCAGCAGTTATGGGGACAAGCACACCGGGGAGCTGTTTTTT.

The chain carries TRBV11-2 and TRBJ2-1; 13 nucleotides agree with TRBD2. V dropped 6 bases and J dropped 6; count of bases not matched to a gene: 8. This CDR3 is 16 amino acids long. In germline, CDR1 is SGHAT, CDR2 FQNNGV. The CDR3: CASSPGTSGAFNEQFF. CDR3 DNA sequence: TGTGCCAGCAGTCCCGGGACTAGCGGGGCCTTCAATGAGCAGTTCTTC. The full variable domain, with the rest looked up from reference TRBV11-2 and TRBJ2-1, is EAGVAQSPRYKIIEKRQSVAFWCNPISGHATLYWYQQILGQGPKLLIQFQNNGVVDDSQLPKDRFSAERLKGVDSTLKIQPAKLEDSAVYLCASSPGTSGAFNEQFFGPGTRLTVL.

This clone came up once. The chain recombines TRBV14 with TRBJ1-4, with D possibly being TRBD1 (5 bases). V gave up 6 bases and J gave up 4 bases, with 12 bases separating them. The CDR3 contains 14 residues. CDR1 SGHDN and CDR2 FVKESK come from the germline V gene. The CDR3 sequence: CASRRQWGNEKLFF. The CDR3 coding sequence is TGTGCCAGCAGACGACAGTGGGGTAATGAAAAACTGTTTTTT.

The chain uses TRBV6-6 and TRBJ1-3; the D is unclear. In germline, CDR1 is MNHNY, CDR2 SVGAGI (reference sequence). The CDR3 length is 16 residues. V was cut by 0 bases and J by 0 bases, with 9 bases left in between. This CDR3 is CASSYSVPTSGNTIYF. The CDR3 DNA reads as TGTGCCAGCAGTTACTCCGTCCCCACCTCTGGAAACACCATATATTTT.

The V call is TRBV27, the J call TRBJ2-7; TRBD2 is a possible D gene (7 bases). The CDR3 has 14 amino acids. Germline V gene sequence: CDR1 MNHEY, CDR2 SMNVEV (reference sequence). V was clipped by 2 bases and J by 2 bases, with 10 bases between them. The CDR3 sequence: CASSLRGAAYEQYF. The CDR3 coding sequence is TGTGCCAGCAGTTTACGGGGGGCTGCCTACGAGCAGTACTTC.

V is TRBV19 and J is TRBJ2-7, with 8 bases lining up with TRBD1. The germline gives CDR1 LNHDA, CDR2 SQIVND (reference sequence). Trimming at V came to 8 bases and at J to 5 bases, leaving 14 bases not matched to a gene. The CDR3 covers 15 residues. CDR3 region: CASSSTDRARDEQYF. CDR3 sequence (DNA): TGTGCCAGTTCGTCTACGGACAGGGCCAGAGACGAGCAGTACTTC.

In this sample, this clone turned up once. Mismatch with germline at one junction end may stem from a read error. Other nucleotide sequences from this sample produce the same CDR3. V gene TRBV7-7 combines with J gene TRBJ2-7, with D possibly being TRBD2 (5 bases). This CDR3 comprises 14 residues. CDR1 SSHAT and CDR2 FNYEAQ come from the germline V gene (reference sequence). Here the CDR3 reads CASSLASEPYEQYF. In nucleotides, the CDR3 is TGCGCTAGCAGCTTAGCGTCCGAACCTTACGAGCAGTACTTC. Supplemented by reference TRBV7-7 and TRBJ2-7, the full variable domain reads GAGVSQSPRYKVTKRGQDVTLRCDPISSHATLYWYQQALGQGPEFLTYFNYEAQPDKSGLPSDRFSAERPEGSISTLTIQRTEQRDSAMYRCASSLASEPYEQYFGPGTRLTVT.

In its sample, this clone was seen once. The chain couples TRBV5-4 to TRBJ1-2; tentative D call: TRBD1 (6 bases). The length of the CDR3 is 14 residues. Trimming removed 4 bases from V and 6 bases from J, with 16 bases in between. Germline lookup yields CDR1 SGHNT and CDR2 YYREEE (reference sequence). The CDR3 is CASSLRTERDGYTF. Here the CDR3 DNA reads TGTGCCAGCAGCCTCAGGACAGAAAGGGATGGCTACACCTTC.